This record looks at one T cell receptor (beta chain) sequence and its context. Its target is not known. Germline lookup yields CDR1 SGHDT and CDR2 YYEEEE. This CDR3 has 13 amino acids. V was pared by 1 base and J by 4 bases, with 9 bases between. This sample stems from a study of identifying expanded T cells in peripheral blood. Study-level findings and limits: About 1.2 clones differed between technical replicates, versus roughly 17 and 20 over time. Across healthy donors, higher total template counts meant significantly greater roughly 2-week count variance.

Measured with immunoSEQ multiplex PCR; TCRdb has only the in-frame clones, and not every one. The data hold 100,000 or so clones, with roughly 90% observed a single time. This TCR derives from a person aged 18 to 75 in good health. Sequenced: blood. This rearrangement joins TRBV5-6 to TRBJ2-7; D remains unclear. CDR3 in amino acids: CASSLIGGYEQYF. The CDR3 DNA sequence: TGTGCCAGCAGCTTGATTGGTGGGTACGAGCAGTACTTC. Using reference TRBV5-6 and TRBJ2-7 for the parts outside the CDR3, the full variable domain is DAGVTQSPTHLIKTRGQQVTLRCSPKSGHDTVSWYQQALGQGPQFIFQYYEEEERQRGNFPDRFSGHQFPNYSSELNVNALLLGDSALYLCASSLIGGYEQYFGPGTRLTVT.